The T cell receptor (beta chain) under discussion was sequenced for a study of blood T cell repertoires in COVID-19. Study at large: Samples representing acute and convalescent COVID-19 were sourced from the United States, Italy and Spain. PBMCs, B-cell-depleted T cells, or T cells were the source of the cDNA or gDNA that made up the material.

The CDR3 totals 13 residues. The V gene's germline CDR1 is SGHKS and CDR2 YYEKEE (reference sequence). V lost 0 bases, J lost 4 bases, and 5 bases lay in between. Per the original data handling: From reference gene primer amplification, estimates of nucleated cell counts were derived. Libraries were prepared by immunoSEQ multiplex PCR; TCRdb keeps only in-frame clonotypes and omits some of them. For V, J and clone size, that table is used; D and trimming come from the DNA. The data hold under 300,000 clones, with 65% to 80% observed a single time. The sequence was obtained from a middle-aged woman with active or convalescent COVID-19. The V gene is TRBV5-5, the J gene TRBJ2-1; D call uncertain. Material for sequencing was peripheral blood. The CDR3 is CASSLDMYNEQFF. CDR3 in DNA: TGTGCCAGCAGCTTGGACATGTACAATGAGCAGTTCTTC.